The clone carrying this T cell receptor beta chain was seen only a few times. Its matching antigen is unknown. This sample stems from a study of identical twins. TCRdb re-called the 5' RACE reads with MiXCR, one entry per CDR3 protein. The sample carries some 300,000 distinct CDR3 sequences, around an eighth recorded once. General study findings and limits: Invariant MAIT and iNKT cells may have partly biased zero-insertion analyses. Alpha sequences that were out-of-frame and twin-shared showed an excess of low generation probability.

The CDR3 spans 14 residues. Germline lookup yields CDR1 SGHDT and CDR2 YYEEEE. Unmatched junction bases numbered 5, after V lost 0 bases and J lost 5 bases. The same sample was also used in a study of yellow fever vaccine responses in identical twins. That source notes: Twins' vaccine T cell response reportedly seemed partly convergent, partly personalized.

The genes are TRBV5-6 and TRBJ2-7, with 7 bases matching TRBD1. The receptor was isolated from a woman younger than 35 in good health. The sequenced sample consisted of CD8+ T cells sorted from blood. The CDR3 loop reads CASSLAGDRDEQYV. The DNA for the CDR3 is TGTGCCAGCAGCTTGGCCGGAGACAGGGACGAGCAGTACGTC.